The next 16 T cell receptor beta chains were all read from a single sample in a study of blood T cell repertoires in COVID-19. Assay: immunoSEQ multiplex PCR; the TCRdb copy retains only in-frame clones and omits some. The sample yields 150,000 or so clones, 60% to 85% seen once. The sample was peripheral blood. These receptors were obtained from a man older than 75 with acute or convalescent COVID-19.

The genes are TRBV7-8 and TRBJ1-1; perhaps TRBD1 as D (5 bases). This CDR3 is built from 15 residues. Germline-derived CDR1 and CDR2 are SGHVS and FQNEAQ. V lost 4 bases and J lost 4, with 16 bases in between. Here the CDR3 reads CASSSPAGRGTEAFF. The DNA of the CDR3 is TGTGCCAGCAGCTCTCCCGCAGGGCGAGGCACTGAAGCTTTCTTT.

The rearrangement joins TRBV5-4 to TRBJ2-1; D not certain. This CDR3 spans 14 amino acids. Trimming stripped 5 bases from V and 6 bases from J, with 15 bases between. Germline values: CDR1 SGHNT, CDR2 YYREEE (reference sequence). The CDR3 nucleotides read TGTGCCAGCAGGAATGGTTCCGGTATCAATGAGCAGTTCTTC. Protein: CASRNGSGINEQFF. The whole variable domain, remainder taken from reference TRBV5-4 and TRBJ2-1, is ETGVTQSPTHLIKTRGQQVTLRCSSQSGHNTVSWYQQALGQGPQFIFQYYREEENGRGNFPPRFSGLQFPNYSSELNVNALELDDSALYLCASRNGSGINEQFFGPGTRLTVL.

The CDR3 region is CASSPSVGQAGQDTQYF. CDR3 DNA sequence: TGTGCCAGCTCACCATCGGTGGGACAGGCGGGACAGGATACGCAGTATTTT. The chain uses TRBV18 and TRBJ2-3; 8 bases match TRBD1. This CDR3 region has 17 residues. V gave up 2 bases and J gave up 6 bases; unmatched junction bases: 13. Germline V gives CDR1 KGHSH, CDR2 LQKENI.

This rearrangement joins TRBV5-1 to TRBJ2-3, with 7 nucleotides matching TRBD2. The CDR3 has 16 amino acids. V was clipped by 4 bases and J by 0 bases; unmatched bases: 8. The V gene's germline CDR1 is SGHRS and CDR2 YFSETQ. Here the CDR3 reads CASSLTTSASTDTQYF. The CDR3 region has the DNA TGCGCCAGCAGCCTTACCACTAGCGCTAGCACAGATACGCAGTATTTT.

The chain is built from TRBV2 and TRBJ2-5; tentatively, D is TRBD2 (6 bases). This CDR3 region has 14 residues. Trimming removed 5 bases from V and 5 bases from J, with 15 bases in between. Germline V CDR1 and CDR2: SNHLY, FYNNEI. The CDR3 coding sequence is TGTGCCAGCAGTTTCCGACTAGGTCCGGAGACCCAGTACTTC. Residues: CASSFRLGPETQYF. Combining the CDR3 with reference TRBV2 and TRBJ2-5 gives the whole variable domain EPEVTQTPSHQVTQMGQEVILRCVPISNHLYFYWYRQILGQKVEFLVSFYNNEISEKSEIFDDQFSVERPDGSNFTLKIRSTKLEDSAMYFCASSFRLGPETQYFGPGTRLLVL.

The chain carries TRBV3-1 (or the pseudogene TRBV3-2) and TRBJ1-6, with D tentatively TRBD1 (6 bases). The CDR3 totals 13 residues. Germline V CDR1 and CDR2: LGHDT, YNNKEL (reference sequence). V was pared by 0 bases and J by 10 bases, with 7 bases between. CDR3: CASSQDQGSPLHF. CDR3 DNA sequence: TGTGCCAGCAGCCAAGACCAGGGGTCACCCCTCCACTTT.

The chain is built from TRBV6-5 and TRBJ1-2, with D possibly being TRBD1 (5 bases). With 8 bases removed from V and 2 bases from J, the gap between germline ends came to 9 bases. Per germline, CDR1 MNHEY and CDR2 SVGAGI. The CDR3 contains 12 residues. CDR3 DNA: TGTGCCAGCGGGCCAGGGAACTATGGCTACACCTTC. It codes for CASGPGNYGYTF.

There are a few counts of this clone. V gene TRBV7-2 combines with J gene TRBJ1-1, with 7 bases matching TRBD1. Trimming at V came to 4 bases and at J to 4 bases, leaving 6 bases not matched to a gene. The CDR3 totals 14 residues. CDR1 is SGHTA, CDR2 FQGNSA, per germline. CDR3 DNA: TGTGCCAGCAGCTGGAGGGGGCAGGGCACTGAAGCTTTCTTT. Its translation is CASSWRGQGTEAFF.

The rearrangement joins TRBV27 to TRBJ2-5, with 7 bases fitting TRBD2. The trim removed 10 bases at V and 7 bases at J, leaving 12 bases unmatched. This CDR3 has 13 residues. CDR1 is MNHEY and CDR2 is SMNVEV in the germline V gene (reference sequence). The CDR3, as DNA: TGTGCCACCAAGACTAGCCGGAGTGGGACCCAGTACTTC. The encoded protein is CATKTSRSGTQYF.

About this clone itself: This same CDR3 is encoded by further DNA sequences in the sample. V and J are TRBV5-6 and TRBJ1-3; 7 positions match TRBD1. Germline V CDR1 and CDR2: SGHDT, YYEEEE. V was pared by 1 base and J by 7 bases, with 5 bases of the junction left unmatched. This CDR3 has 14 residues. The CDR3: CASSLRGPGNTIYF. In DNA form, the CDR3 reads TGTGCCAGCAGCTTGAGGGGGCCAGGGAACACCATATATTTT.

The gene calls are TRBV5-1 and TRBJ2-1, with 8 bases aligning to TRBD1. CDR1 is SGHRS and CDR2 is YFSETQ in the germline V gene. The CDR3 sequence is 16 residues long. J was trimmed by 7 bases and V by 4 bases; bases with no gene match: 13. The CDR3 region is CASSLVAQGAGNEQFF. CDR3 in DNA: TGCGCCAGCAGCCTGGTTGCCCAGGGGGCAGGGAATGAGCAGTTCTTC. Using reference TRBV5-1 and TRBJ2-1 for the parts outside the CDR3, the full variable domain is KAGVTQTPRYLIKTRGQQVTLSCSPISGHRSVSWYQQTPGQGLQFLFEYFSETQRNKGNFPGRFSGRQFSNSRSEMNVSTLELGDSALYLCASSLVAQGAGNEQFFGPGTRLTVL.

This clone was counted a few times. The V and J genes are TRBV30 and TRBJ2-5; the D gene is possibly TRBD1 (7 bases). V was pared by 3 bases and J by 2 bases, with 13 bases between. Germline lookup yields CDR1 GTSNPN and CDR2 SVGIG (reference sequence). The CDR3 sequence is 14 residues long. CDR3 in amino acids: CAWRGRGAQETQYF. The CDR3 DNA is TGTGCCTGGAGGGGCAGGGGGGCTCAAGAGACCCAGTACTTC.

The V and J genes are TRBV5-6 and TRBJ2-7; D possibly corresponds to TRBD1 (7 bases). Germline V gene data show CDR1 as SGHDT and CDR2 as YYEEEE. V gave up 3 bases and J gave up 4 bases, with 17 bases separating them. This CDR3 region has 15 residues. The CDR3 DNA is TGTGCCAGCAGCTCGGGACAGCGTGCGGGGTACGAGCAGTACTTC. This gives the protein CASSSGQRAGYEQYF.

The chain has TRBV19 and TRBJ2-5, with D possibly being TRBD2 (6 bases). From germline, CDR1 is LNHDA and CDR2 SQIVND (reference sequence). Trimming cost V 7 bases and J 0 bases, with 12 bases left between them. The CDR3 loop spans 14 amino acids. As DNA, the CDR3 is TGTGCCAGTATGGGAGGCGGGTACCAAGAGACCCAGTACTTC. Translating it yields CASMGGGYQETQYF.

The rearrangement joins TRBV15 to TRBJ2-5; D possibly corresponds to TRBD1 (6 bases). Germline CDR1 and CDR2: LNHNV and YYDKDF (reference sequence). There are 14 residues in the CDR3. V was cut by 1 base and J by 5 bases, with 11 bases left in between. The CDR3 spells CATSRASGDETQYF. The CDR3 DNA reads TGTGCCACCAGCAGAGCATCAGGGGACGAGACCCAGTACTTC.

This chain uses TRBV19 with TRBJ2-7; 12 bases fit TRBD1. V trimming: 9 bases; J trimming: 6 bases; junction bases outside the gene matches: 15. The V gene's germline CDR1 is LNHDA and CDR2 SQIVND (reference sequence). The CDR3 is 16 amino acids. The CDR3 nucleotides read TGTGCCAGACCCCTTCCGGGACAGGGGGCTGGAGGCGAGCAGTACGTC. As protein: CARPLPGQGAGGEQYV.